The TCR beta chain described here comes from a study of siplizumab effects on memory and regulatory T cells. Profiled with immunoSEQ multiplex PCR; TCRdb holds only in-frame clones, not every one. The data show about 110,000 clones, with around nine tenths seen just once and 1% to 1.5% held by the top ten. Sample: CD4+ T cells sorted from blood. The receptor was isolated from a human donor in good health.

The CDR3, as DNA: TGTGCCAGCTCACCACAGGGCATTCCGGGAAACACCATATATTTT. Translation: CASSPQGIPGNTIYF. The V call is TRBV18, the J call TRBJ1-3; D call uncertain. Germline values: CDR1 KGHSH, CDR2 LQKENI. This CDR3 has 15 amino acids. The V gene lost 1 base and the J gene lost 4 bases, with 11 bases spanning the gap.